This T cell receptor (beta chain) was recovered during a study of blood T cells in healthy people across ages. Together with a sample-barcoded 5' primer, a J-beta primer mix was included in a second PCR lasting about 7 to 11 cycles. Each CDR3 protein gets one entry after TCRdb re-called the 5' RACE reads with MiXCR. The sample shows about 1 million distinct CDR3 sequences, roughly 45% of them seen only once. This clonotype came up a few times. The CDR3 contains 13 residues. Germline V lookup: CDR1 SGHAT, CDR2 FQDESV (reference sequence). V lost 5 bases to trimming and J lost 9 bases; unmatched junction nucleotides: 7.

The rearrangement joins TRBV11-1 to TRBJ1-2, with 9 positions matching TRBD1. Material for sequencing was blood. The receptor comes from a woman in her sixties in good health. CDR3 residues: CASSPGTGPSYTF. CDR3 coding DNA: TGTGCCAGCAGCCCGGGGACAGGGCCGAGCTACACCTTC.